The 27 T cell receptor beta chains below all came from one sample that was sequenced in a study of blood T cell repertoires in COVID-19. Profiling relied on immunoSEQ multiplex PCR, and the TCRdb table lists in-frame clones only, not all of them. The data hold some 270,000 clones, with approximately 89% observed a single time. The sample was PBMCs or T cells enriched from blood (not recorded which). Receptors were obtained from a woman in her forties who had been exposed to COVID-19.

The V and J genes are TRBV28 and TRBJ1-1, with D tentatively TRBD1 (6 bases). The CDR3 loop spans 16 amino acids. V lost 8 bases and J 1 base, leaving 20 bases between the germline ends. Germline values: CDR1 MDHEN, CDR2 SYDVKM. This CDR3 is CASVQGGVKGNTEAFF. The CDR3 bases are TGTGCCAGCGTACAAGGGGGGGTAAAAGGGAACACTGAAGCTTTCTTT.

This sequence joins TRBV6-6 and TRBJ1-5, with D maybe TRBD1 (6 bases). Trimming left V 5 bases short and J 4 bases short, with 9 bases between. CDR3 length equals 13 residues. Germline V lookup: CDR1 MNHNY, CDR2 SVGAGI (reference sequence). The CDR3 here is CASSNQGNQPQHF. The CDR3 region has the DNA TGTGCCAGCAGTAACCAGGGGAATCAGCCCCAGCATTTT.

The gene calls are TRBV7-2 and TRBJ2-2, with unresolved D. The CDR3 sequence is 14 residues long. Between the trimmed V and J ends, which lost 5 bases and 0 bases, there was a span of 7 bases. Per germline, CDR1 SGHTA and CDR2 FQGNSA. CDR3 residues: CASSLPSNTGELFF. CDR3 sequence (DNA): TGTGCCAGCAGCCTACCTTCGAACACCGGGGAGCTGTTTTTT.

This chain uses TRBV18 with TRBJ1-6; the match to TRBD1 covers 8 bases. CDR3 length equals 18 residues. V lost 0 bases, J lost 9 bases, and 13 bases stayed unmatched. CDR1 and CDR2 (germline): KGHSH, LQKENI. DNA of the CDR3: TGTGCCAGCTCACCACCGGGATCAGGGGGCGCGTTTAGTTCACCCCTCCACTTT. This sequence encodes CASSPPGSGGAFSSPLHF.

This clone was seen a single time. The V call is TRBV6-2 or TRBV6-3, the J call TRBJ2-5; 7 bases match TRBD2. The ends lost 3 bases at V and 2 bases at J; junction bases unmatched: 9. This CDR3 region has 16 residues. Germline V CDR1 and CDR2: MNHEY, SVGEGT. In DNA form, the CDR3 reads TGTGCCAGCAGTTATCCACCTGGGGGGGGGCAAGAGACCCAGTACTTC. This translates into CASSYPPGGGQETQYF.

The genes are TRBV30 and TRBJ1-2, with TRBD1 matching 9 bases. CDR3 length: 14 residues. Germline values: CDR1 GTSNPN, CDR2 SVGIG (reference sequence). V shed 3 bases and J 8 bases; nucleotides not matched to a gene: 10. The CDR3 coding sequence is TGTGCCTGGAGCCAGACAGGGGGACTAGAGGGCTACACCTTC. It specifies CAWSQTGGLEGYTF.

This chain joins TRBV6-5 and TRBJ2-1; the match to TRBD1 covers 7 bases. The V gene end was trimmed by 6 bases and the J gene end by 9 bases; junction bases not matched to a gene: 8. CDR1 and CDR2 from the germline V gene are MNHEY and SVGAGI. The CDR3 covers 13 residues. The CDR3 protein is CASSPTGLLEQFF. The CDR3 DNA is TGTGCCAGCAGCCCGACAGGGTTGCTTGAGCAGTTCTTC.

V usage is TRBV7-3 and J usage is TRBJ2-1, with 7 bases lining up with TRBD1. The length of the CDR3 is 16 residues. The V gene's germline CDR1 is SGHTA and CDR2 FQGTGA. The V and J ends lost 5 bases and 2 bases, in that order; junction bases with no gene match: 9. The CDR3 DNA is TGTGCCAGCAGCCCGACCCGGGACAGCACCTACAATGAGCAGTTCTTC. Translated, it gives CASSPTRDSTYNEQFF.

This clone was observed a few times. The gene calls are TRBV7-9 and TRBJ1-6; 10 nucleotides match TRBD1. Germline V gene sequence: CDR1 SEHNR, CDR2 FQNEAQ (reference sequence). V was pared by 5 bases and J by 6 bases, with 4 bases of the junction left unmatched. This CDR3 spans 15 amino acids. CDR3 nucleotide sequence: TGTGCCAGCAGCCTCGGGACAGGGGTTAATTCACCCCTCCACTTT. This sequence encodes CASSLGTGVNSPLHF.

The chain recombines TRBV6-2 or TRBV6-3 with TRBJ2-1; TRBD1 aligns across 9 bases. The CDR3 runs 16 residues. Trimming at V came to 6 bases and at J to 6 bases, leaving 12 bases not matched to a gene. Germline V gene sequence: CDR1 MNHEY, CDR2 SVGEGT. CDR3 sequence (DNA): TGTGCCAGCAGCCTACCAACAGGGGGCCTACCCAATGAGCAGTTCTTC. Its protein is CASSLPTGGLPNEQFF.

The rearrangement joins TRBV18 to TRBJ1-4; D unclear. V shed 2 bases and J shed 2 bases, with 9 bases lying between them. CDR3 size: 15 residues. Germline CDR1 and CDR2: KGHSH and LQKENI. The CDR3 nucleotides are TGTGCCAGCTCACCATCTACAGTCACTAATGAAAAACTGTTTTTT. Encoded protein: CASSPSTVTNEKLFF.

This chain joins TRBV18 and TRBJ1-2; the D is unclear. V was clipped by 3 bases and J by 1 base, with 9 bases between them. CDR1 is KGHSH and CDR2 is LQKENI in the germline V gene. CDR3 length: 14 amino acids. DNA for the CDR3: TGTGCCAGCTCACCCCCCCTCGTTAACTATGGCTACACCTTC. This codes for CASSPPLVNYGYTF.

The chain couples TRBV3-1 (or the pseudogene TRBV3-2) to TRBJ2-5; D might be TRBD2 (5 bases). The CDR3 has 12 amino acids. CDR1 and CDR2 from the germline V gene are LGHDT and YNNKEL (reference sequence). Deletions cut 1 base from V and 7 bases from J, with 7 bases between. The CDR3 is CASSQGGSTQYF. The CDR3 region has the DNA TGTGCCAGCAGCCAAGGAGGGTCGACCCAGTACTTC.

The V call is TRBV27, the J call TRBJ2-1; 10 bases line up with TRBD2. Germline assignment: CDR1 MNHEY and CDR2 SMNVEV (reference sequence). V gave up 4 bases and J gave up 8 bases; unmatched junction bases: 11. The CDR3 sequence is 16 residues long. CDR3 in DNA: TGTGCCAGCAGTTACTTGTGGTCTAGCGGGAGAGATGAGCAGTTCTTC. It encodes CASSYLWSSGRDEQFF.

The chain has TRBV27 and TRBJ1-2; D is perhaps TRBD1 (5 bases). Trimming removed 6 bases from V and 7 bases from J, with 27 bases in between. Germline CDR1 is MNHEY and CDR2 is SMNVEV (reference sequence). CDR3 length: 17 amino acids. CDR3: CASSPAVGGLGSLGYTF. CDR3 bases: TGTGCCAGCAGCCCCGCGGTCGGGGGGTTGGGATCTCTTGGCTACACCTTC.

The chain uses TRBV3-1 (or the pseudogene TRBV3-2) and TRBJ1-4; D unresolved. Germline CDR1 reads LGHDT; CDR2 reads YNNKEL (reference sequence). The CDR3 sequence is 16 residues long. With 0 bases removed from V and 0 bases from J, the gap between germline ends came to 8 bases. CDR3 protein: CASSQEGVTTNEKLFF. CDR3 nucleotides: TGTGCCAGCAGCCAAGAGGGCGTCACAACTAATGAAAAACTGTTTTTT.

This clone was observed once. The chain uses TRBV28 and TRBJ1-3; TRBD1 is a possible D gene (6 bases). Trimming left V 10 bases short and J 0 bases short, with 13 bases between. This CDR3 is 14 amino acids long. CDR1 is MDHEN, CDR2 SYDVKM, per germline. The CDR3 DNA reads TGTGCCATCATGAGGGGGAGCTCTGGAAACACCATATATTTT. Amino acids: CAIMRGSSGNTIYF.

The chain is built from TRBV7-2 and TRBJ1-2; D is uncertain. From germline, CDR1 is SGHTA and CDR2 FQGNSA. The ends were cut back, 1 base at V and 8 bases at J, with 14 bases in the middle. The CDR3 has 14 amino acids. Written as DNA, the CDR3 is TGTGCCAGCAGCTTAGGATTGGCAGTACGCGGCTACACCTTC. Translated: CASSLGLAVRGYTF.

This clone was counted only a few times. V and J are TRBV2 and TRBJ2-1, with 7 bases that match TRBD1. J gave up 9 bases and V 7 bases, and 9 bases lay outside the gene matches. Germline CDR1 reads SNHLY; CDR2 reads FYNNEI. This CDR3 has 13 residues. The CDR3 DNA follows: TGTGCCAGCACAAGACAGGGAACCTTTGAGCAGTTCTTC. Protein sequence: CASTRQGTFEQFF. Full variable domain (rest looked up from reference TRBV2 and TRBJ2-1): EPEVTQTPSHQVTQMGQEVILRCVPISNHLYFYWYRQILGQKVEFLVSFYNNEISEKSEIFDDQFSVERPDGSNFTLKIRSTKLEDSAMYFCASTRQGTFEQFFGPGTRLTVL.

This rearrangement joins TRBV12-3 or TRBV12-4 to TRBJ1-2; 7 nucleotides align to TRBD1. The CDR3 loop spans 13 amino acids. The J segment lost 8 bases and the V segment lost 6 bases, leaving 9 bases of the junction unmatched. CDR3 bases: TGTGCCAGCAGGGACACAGGGGAAGTCGGCTACACCTTC. The encoded protein is CASRDTGEVGYTF.

J is TRBJ1-2 and V is TRBV30; D is uncertain. The CDR3 is 11 residues long. Germline lookup yields CDR1 GTSNPN and CDR2 SVGIG (reference sequence). V dropped 7 bases and J dropped 4 bases, with 10 bases sitting between them. The CDR3 region has the DNA TGTGCCTCCGAGGCGGGCTATGGCTACACCTTC. Its protein is CASEAGYGYTF.

The J gene is TRBJ1-6, the V gene TRBV3-1 (or the pseudogene TRBV3-2), with TRBD1 identical over 11 bases. CDR1 is LGHDT, CDR2 YNNKEL, per germline (reference sequence). The trim removed 6 bases at V and 7 bases at J, leaving 8 bases unmatched. The CDR3 length is 16 residues. The CDR3 reads CASSSTGTGGNSPLHF. CDR3 nucleotide sequence: TGTGCCAGCAGTTCCACCGGGACAGGGGGAAATTCACCCCTCCACTTT.

The chain recombines TRBV24-1 with TRBJ2-3; 12 bases match TRBD2. The germline V gene encodes CDR1 KGHDR and CDR2 SFDVKD. This CDR3 contains 15 residues. The V and J ends lost 4 bases and 6 bases, in that order; junction bases with no gene match: 4. The CDR3 DNA reads as TGTGCCACCAGTGAAACTAGCGGGGGGTGGGATACGCAGTATTTT. This sequence encodes CATSETSGGWDTQYF.

This clone has just a few counts. The J gene is TRBJ1-3, the V gene TRBV30; D unresolved. V was pared by 3 bases and J by 4 bases, with 4 bases between. The CDR3 runs to 11 residues. From germline, CDR1 is GTSNPN and CDR2 SVGIG (reference sequence). CDR3 bases: TGTGCCTGGAGCATCGGAAACACCATATATTTT. Its translation: CAWSIGNTIYF.

CDR3 nucleotide sequence: TGTGCCAGCAGTCCCGAGGGAGGGACTAACTATGGCTACACCTTC. As protein: CASSPEGGTNYGYTF. The gene calls are TRBV6-5 and TRBJ1-2; D is unresolved. The CDR3 extends over 15 amino acids. Germline V CDR1 and CDR2: MNHEY, SVGAGI. The germline V and J ends were trimmed by 5 bases and 0 bases, with 13 bases remaining between them.

J is TRBJ1-1 and V is TRBV6-2 or TRBV6-3; a weak D match, TRBD1 (5 bases). Germline CDR1 and CDR2: MNHEY and SVGEGT. With 6 bases removed from V and 11 bases from J, the gap between germline ends came to 16 bases. The CDR3 spans 12 residues. CDR3: CASSNGGLGAFF. Written as DNA, the CDR3 is TGTGCCAGCAGCAATGGGGGACTTGGGGCTTTCTTT.

The chain links TRBV11-1 to TRBJ2-5; a possible D gene is TRBD1 (7 bases). CDR3 length equals 16 residues. From germline, CDR1 is SGHAT and CDR2 FQDESV (reference sequence). V gave up 5 bases and J gave up 0 bases, with 16 bases separating them. CDR3 region: CASSLLAGGYQETQYF. The CDR3, as DNA: TGTGCCAGCAGCCTCCTAGCAGGGGGGTACCAAGAGACCCAGTACTTC.